The 23 T cell receptor beta chains reported below all come from one sample, sequenced in a study of patients and donors after allogeneic stem cell transplantation. TCRdb re-called the RT-PCR reads with MiXCR, one entry per CDR3 protein. The sample lists some 880,000 distinct CDR3 sequences, roughly 17% occurring once. The specimen sequenced was blood, either unsorted or a sorted T cell fraction (not recorded which). The receptor set was obtained from a human donor who was either an allogeneic HSCT recipient or a stem cell or donor lymphocyte infusion donor (not recorded which). It is not recorded whose cells these are; they may come from a transplant donor.

The rearrangement joins TRBV27 to TRBJ2-7; weak D call: TRBD1 (5 bases). Trimming took off 1 base at V and 2 bases at J, with 12 bases between the two ends. This CDR3 comprises 15 residues. CDR1 is MNHEY and CDR2 is SMNVEV in the germline V gene (reference sequence). The CDR3 bases are TGTGCCAGCAGTTTATACAGACAGTTAACCTACGAGCAGTACTTC. The encoded protein is CASSLYRQLTYEQYF.

The chain has TRBV5-1 and TRBJ2-2; 10 nucleotides line up with TRBD2. The CDR3 extends over 16 amino acids. Germline V lookup: CDR1 SGHRS, CDR2 YFSETQ. V gave up 3 bases and J gave up 2 bases; unmatched junction bases: 4. The CDR3 protein is CASSSSGGRNTGELFF. The CDR3 DNA sequence: TGCGCCAGCAGCTCTAGCGGGGGCCGCAACACCGGGGAGCTGTTTTTT. The full variable domain, with the rest looked up from reference TRBV5-1 and TRBJ2-2, is KAGVTQTPRYLIKTRGQQVTLSCSPISGHRSVSWYQQTPGQGLQFLFEYFSETQRNKGNFPGRFSGRQFSNSRSEMNVSTLELGDSALYLCASSSSGGRNTGELFFGEGSRLTVL.

CDR3 region: CAISIGTNNTEAFF. The DNA for the CDR3 is TGTGCCATCAGCATTGGGACAAACAACACTGAAGCTTTCTTT. V usage is TRBV10-3 and J usage is TRBJ1-1, with D perhaps TRBD1 (6 bases). The V end was cut by 6 bases, the J end by 2 bases, with 13 bases between. Germline lookup yields CDR1 ENHRY and CDR2 SYGVKD. The CDR3 length is 14 residues.

This chain links TRBV4-1 with TRBJ2-3; 13 nucleotides align to TRBD2. Trimming at V came to 4 bases and at J to 2 bases, leaving 6 bases not matched to a gene. This CDR3 region has 17 residues. Germline CDR1 is MGHRA and CDR2 is YSYEKL. The CDR3 spells CASSPGLAGASTDTQYF. CDR3 DNA sequence: TGCGCCAGCAGCCCCGGACTAGCGGGGGCCTCCACAGATACGCAGTATTTT.

The chain has TRBV10-3 and TRBJ1-1; D not resolved. This CDR3 is built from 14 residues. Trimming shortened V by 3 bases and J by 1 base, and 9 bases separated the two germline ends. CDR1 is ENHRY, CDR2 SYGVKD, per germline. The CDR3 DNA reads TGTGCCATCAGTGAATACAGCGAGAACACTGAAGCTTTCTTT. This gives the protein CAISEYSENTEAFF.

V usage is TRBV5-1 and J usage is TRBJ1-3; the D is unclear. The CDR3 spans 13 residues. The germline V gene encodes CDR1 SGHRS and CDR2 YFSETQ. Trimming took off 6 bases at V and 4 bases at J, with 11 bases between the two ends. The CDR3, as DNA: TGCGCCAGCACCGTGGGTTCCGGAAACACCATATATTTT. It is translated as CASTVGSGNTIYF.

This clonotype was seen repeatedly, ten times or more. The genes are TRBV12-3 or TRBV12-4 and TRBJ2-7, with TRBD2 matching over 12 bases. This CDR3 has 13 residues. V lost 6 bases and J lost 6; bases outside the gene matches: 3. CDR3 protein: CASSLAGGREQYF. The CDR3 coding sequence is TGTGCCAGCAGCCTAGCGGGGGGGCGCGAGCAGTACTTC.

This clonotype was picked up a small number of times. The V gene is TRBV24-1, the J gene TRBJ2-3; D perhaps matches TRBD1 (6 bases). The CDR3 has 13 amino acids. CDR1 is KGHDR, CDR2 SFDVKD, per germline. Trimming took off 9 bases at V and 4 bases at J, with 13 bases between the two ends. The CDR3 sequence is CATSGVNADTQYF. In DNA form, the CDR3 reads TGTGCCACCTCAGGGGTAAATGCAGATACGCAGTATTTT.

The chain couples TRBV20-1 to TRBJ2-1, with unresolved D. Germline V gene sequence: CDR1 DFQATT, CDR2 SNEGSKA (reference sequence). The CDR3 covers 16 residues. Trimming pared 0 bases from V and 6 bases from J, leaving 18 bases between. The CDR3 loop reads CSARDPNQHRFNEQFF. The CDR3 DNA reads as TGCAGTGCTAGAGATCCGAATCAACATAGATTCAATGAGCAGTTCTTC.

This clonotype was recorded a few times. The rearrangement links TRBV5-1 to TRBJ1-6, with D uncertain. The CDR3 is made up of 15 amino acids. Trimming stripped 0 bases from V and 9 bases from J, with 13 bases between. Germline V gives CDR1 SGHRS, CDR2 YFSETQ. The CDR3, as DNA: TGCGCCAGCAGCTTGGCCGGCGGAGATCTTTCACCCCTCCACTTT. This codes for CASSLAGGDLSPLHF.

In its sample, this clonotype was seen once. CDR3 DNA: TGTGCCAGCAGCCTGCCGGGACAGGGGGTCGGCTACACCTTC. As protein: CASSLPGQGVGYTF. The chain joins TRBV3-1 to TRBJ1-2, with 11 bases that match TRBD1. With 4 bases clipped from V and 8 bases from J, the junction kept 6 bases outside the gene matches. CDR3 length: 14 amino acids. Germline-derived CDR1 and CDR2 are LGHDT and YNNKEL (reference sequence).

This clonotype was picked up a small number of times. The CDR3 sequence: CSARTGSASVRTGELFF. The CDR3 nucleotides are TGCAGTGCTAGGACGGGAAGCGCATCCGTTAGGACCGGGGAGCTGTTTTTT. The V call is TRBV20-1, the J call TRBJ2-2; possibly TRBD2 for D (5 bases). Trimming shortened V by 3 bases and J by 5 bases, and 22 bases separated the two germline ends. Germline CDR1 DFQATT, CDR2 SNEGSKA (reference sequence). The length of the CDR3 is 17 residues.

This clonotype was counted only a few times. The chain has TRBV20-1 and TRBJ1-2; 8 bases fit TRBD1. V was pared by 2 bases and J by 2 bases, with 7 bases of the junction left unmatched. The CDR3 sequence is 15 residues long. The germline CDR1 and CDR2 sequences are DFQATT and SNEGSKA (reference sequence). CDR3 sequence: CSARQPRTGNYGYTF. CDR3 in DNA: TGCAGTGCTAGACAGCCCCGGACAGGGAACTATGGCTACACCTTC.

The chain carries TRBV27 and TRBJ1-6, with D uncertain. Trimming took 3 bases from V and 9 from J, leaving 12 bases between them. CDR1 is MNHEY, CDR2 SMNVEV, per germline (reference sequence). This CDR3 has 14 amino acids. The CDR3 protein is CASSFIYPLSPLHF. The DNA for the CDR3 is TGTGCCAGCAGTTTTATCTACCCGCTTTCACCCCTCCACTTT.

The chain has TRBV7-9 and TRBJ1-1, with D unclear. The length of the CDR3 is 15 residues. V lost 0 bases, J lost 1 base, and 9 bases lay in between. Per the germline V gene, CDR1 is SEHNR and CDR2 is FQNEAQ (reference sequence). The chain's CDR3 is CASSLALGRNTEAFF. In nucleotides, the CDR3 is TGTGCCAGCAGCTTAGCACTTGGCAGGAACACTGAAGCTTTCTTT. Full variable domain (missing parts from reference TRBV7-9 and TRBJ1-1): DTGVSQNPRHKITKRGQNVTFRCDPISEHNRLYWYRQTLGQGPEFLTYFQNEAQLEKSRLLSDRFSAERPKGSFSTLEIQRTEQGDSAMYLCASSLALGRNTEAFFGQGTRLTVV.

Only a few counts were recorded for this clonotype. J is TRBJ1-5 and V is TRBV28, with D unresolved. With 7 bases removed from V and 10 bases from J, the gap between germline ends came to 17 bases. CDR1 and CDR2 from the germline V gene are MDHEN and SYDVKM. The CDR3 is 13 residues long. CDR3 coding DNA: TGTGCCAGCACCCTCCCCGGATCTCGCCCCCAGCATTTT. Its protein is CASTLPGSRPQHF.

This clonotype was seen ten or more times. The V call is TRBV3-1, the J call TRBJ2-2; D might be TRBD1 (6 bases). There are 16 residues in the CDR3. Per germline, CDR1 LGHDT and CDR2 YNNKEL (reference sequence). Trimming shortened V by 3 bases and J by 1 base, and 12 bases separated the two germline ends. The DNA for the CDR3 is TGTGCCAGCAGCCATTCCGGGACACTGAACACCGGGGAGCTGTTTTTT. It is translated as CASSHSGTLNTGELFF. Together with reference TRBV3-1 and TRBJ2-2, the CDR3 gives the full variable domain: DTAVSQTPKYLVTQMGNDKSIKCEQNLGHDTMYWYKQDSKKFLKIMFSYNNKELIINETVPNRFSPKSPDKAHLNLHINSLELGDSAVYFCASSHSGTLNTGELFFGEGSRLTVL.

The chain is built from TRBV20-1 and TRBJ2-5; 9 bases line up with TRBD2. In germline, CDR1 is DFQATT, CDR2 SNEGSKA (reference sequence). The V segment lost 3 bases and the J segment 4 bases; nucleotides outside the gene matches: 6. The CDR3 runs to 14 residues. The CDR3 bases are TGCAGTGCTAGCGAGGGACTAGCTCTAGAGACCCAGTACTTC. It is translated as CSASEGLALETQYF.

J is TRBJ1-1 and V is TRBV7-3; TRBD1 is a possible D gene (6 bases). Germline V lookup: CDR1 SGHTA, CDR2 FQGTGA. V gave up 8 bases and J gave up 4 bases, with 14 bases separating them. The length of the CDR3 is 13 residues. In nucleotides, the CDR3 is TGTGCCAGCCTAGGGGGGGCGTTCACTGAAGCTTTCTTT. It is translated as CASLGGAFTEAFF.

This clonotype was seen only a few times. The chain recombines TRBV5-6 with TRBJ1-5; 12 positions match TRBD1. This CDR3 region has 17 residues. V lost 4 bases to trimming and J lost 5 bases; unmatched junction nucleotides: 10. Germline V CDR1 and CDR2: SGHDT, YYEEEE. The CDR3 loop reads CASSPGTGGEYDQPQHF. CDR3 DNA: TGTGCCAGCAGCCCCGGGACAGGGGGCGAATACGATCAGCCCCAGCATTTT.

The chain couples TRBV2 to TRBJ1-1, with D possibly matching TRBD1 (5 bases). Germline V CDR1 and CDR2: SNHLY, FYNNEI. With 7 bases removed from V and 5 bases from J, the gap between germline ends came to 17 bases. The CDR3 is made up of 14 amino acids. Written as DNA, the CDR3 is TGTGCCAGCATGGCAGGGAGGGAACGGACTGAAGCTTTCTTT. Translated: CASMAGRERTEAFF.

This chain links TRBV12-3 or TRBV12-4 with TRBJ1-1; TRBD1 is a possible D gene (5 bases). This CDR3 region has 15 residues. V was cut by 6 bases and J by 0 bases, with 14 bases left in between. CDR3 DNA: TGTGCCAGCAGCTACACCGGGACTTTGAACACTGAAGCTTTCTTT. It encodes CASSYTGTLNTEAFF.

This clonotype appeared once. The chain employs TRBV6-5 and TRBJ2-3; perhaps TRBD1 as D (6 bases). Trimming stripped 4 bases from V and 9 bases from J, with 11 bases between. This CDR3 is built from 12 residues. Germline V CDR1 and CDR2: MNHEY, SVGAGI. CDR3 region: CASSSTGWTQYF. The CDR3 DNA reads TGTGCCAGCAGTTCTACAGGGTGGACGCAGTATTTT.